The 2 T cell receptor beta chains reported below all come from one sample, sequenced in a study of cytotoxic CD8 clonotypes in ibrutinib-treated CLL. The method was immunoSEQ multiplex PCR; TCRdb's version includes in-frame clones alone and lacks a portion of them. The sample includes 43,000 or so clones, approximately 70% of them seen just once. Sequenced material: PBMCs, taken after 24 months of ibrutinib treatment. The receptors were sampled from a human donor with chronic lymphocytic leukemia.

In DNA form, the CDR3 reads TGTGCCAGCAGTTTAACGTACGGGAATCAGCCCCAGCATTTT. It encodes CASSLTYGNQPQHF. This rearrangement joins TRBV27 to TRBJ1-5, with D hard to call. This CDR3 is built from 14 residues. Germline CDR1 is MNHEY and CDR2 is SMNVEV (reference sequence). The V gene lost 2 bases and the J gene lost 4 bases, with 9 bases spanning the gap.

This chain uses TRBV25-1 with TRBJ2-2; 9 bases map to TRBD2. This CDR3 is 15 amino acids long. Per the germline V gene, CDR1 is MGHDK and CDR2 is SYGVNS. The junction had 4 bases not matched to a gene; V was cut back by 5 bases and J by 3 bases. In DNA form, the CDR3 reads TGTGCCAGCAGTCCCCAGCGGGGGGACACCGGGGAGCTGTTTTTT. This encodes CASSPQRGDTGELFF.